This T cell receptor (beta chain) stems from a study of response to subunit inactivated influenza vaccine. TCRdb independently ran MiXCR on the RT-PCR reads; one entry per CDR3 protein. The table lists 630,000 or so distinct CDR3 sequences, around a sixth of them singletons, with about 9.9% in the top ten. V shed 4 bases and J 4 bases; nucleotides not matched to a gene: 3. The CDR3 is made up of 15 amino acids. Germline V gene sequence: CDR1 SQVTM, CDR2 ANQGSEA. Points on this clonotype: Its antigen remains unidentified.

Study outcomes and limitations: Authors suggested that a seasonal influenza vaccination recruits few new T cells each time.

The receptor comes from a man in his fifties or sixties who received an inactivated influenza vaccine. This chain uses TRBV29-1 with TRBJ2-1, with 14 bases matching TRBD2. This sample comprised PBMCs from blood, obtained roughly 12 days after vaccination. The CDR3 DNA sequence: TGCAGCGTTGGACTAGCGGGAGGGCCGTACAATGAGCAGTTCTTC. Translated, it gives CSVGLAGGPYNEQFF.